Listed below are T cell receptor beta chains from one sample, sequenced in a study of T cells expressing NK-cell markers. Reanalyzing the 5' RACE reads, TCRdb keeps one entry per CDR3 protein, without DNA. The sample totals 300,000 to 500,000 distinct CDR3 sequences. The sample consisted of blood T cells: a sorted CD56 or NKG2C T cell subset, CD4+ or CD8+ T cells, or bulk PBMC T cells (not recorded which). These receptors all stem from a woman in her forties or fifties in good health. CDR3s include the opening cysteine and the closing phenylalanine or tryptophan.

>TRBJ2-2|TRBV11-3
CASSPTGLESGELFF
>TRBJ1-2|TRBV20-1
CSARDRVGAGYTF
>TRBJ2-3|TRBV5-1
CASSLALDSGPTDTQYF
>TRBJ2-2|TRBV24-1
CATSEASGRVGGELFF
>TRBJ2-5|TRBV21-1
CASSPTGGGTETQYF
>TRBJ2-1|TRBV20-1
CSATLAGGTIEQFF
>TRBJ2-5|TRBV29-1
CSVVPGVQETQYF
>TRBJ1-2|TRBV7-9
CASSLRTGFGYTF
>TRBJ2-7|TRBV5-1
CASSLQPGQNNEQYF
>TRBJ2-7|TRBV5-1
CASSEDSRSSYEQYF
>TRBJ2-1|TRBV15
CATSRTSSNEQFF
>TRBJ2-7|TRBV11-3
CASSLEDGEQYF
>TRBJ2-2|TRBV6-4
CASSDSFFDPGELFF
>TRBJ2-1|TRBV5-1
CASSLAPGTNEQFF
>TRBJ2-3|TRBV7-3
CASSRRATRTDTQYF
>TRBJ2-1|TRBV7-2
CASSLGGLAGVREQFF
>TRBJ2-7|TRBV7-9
CASSSTGREYEQYF
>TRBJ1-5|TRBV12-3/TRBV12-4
CASSHRDPNQPQHF
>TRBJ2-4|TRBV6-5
CASSYGSPTGRENIQYF
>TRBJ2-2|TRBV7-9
CASSSTSGTLTGELFF
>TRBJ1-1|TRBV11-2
CASSPAQGLTEAFF
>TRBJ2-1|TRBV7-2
CASSLYPSSPNYNEQFF
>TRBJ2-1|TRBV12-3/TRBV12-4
CASSQTHEQFF
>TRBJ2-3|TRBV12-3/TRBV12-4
CASSLGLGLDTQYF
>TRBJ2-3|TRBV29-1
CSVLPRGDTQYF
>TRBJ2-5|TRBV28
CASPDGGQETQYF
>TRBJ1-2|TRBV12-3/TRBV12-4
CASSLRSQTGYLGYTF
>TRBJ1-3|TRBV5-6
CASNGRGSGNTIYF
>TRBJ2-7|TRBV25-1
CASRKTTGAYEQYF
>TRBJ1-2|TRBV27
CASSGQDNYGYTF
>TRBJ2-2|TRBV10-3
CAISERDSNTGELFF
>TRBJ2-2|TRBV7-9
CASSLVPLAGQAGELFF
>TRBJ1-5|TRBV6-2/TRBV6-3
CASATGGYNQPQHF
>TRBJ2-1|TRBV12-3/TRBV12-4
CASSFFFGLAGGNEQFF
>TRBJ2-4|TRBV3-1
CASSQDRTGGIAKNIQYF
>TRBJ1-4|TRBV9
CASSVGGLGEKLFF
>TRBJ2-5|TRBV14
CASSPHEGAGRTQYF
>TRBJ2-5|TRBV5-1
CASRQIEGVTQYF
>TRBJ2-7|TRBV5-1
CASSLAGTSGLIYEQYF
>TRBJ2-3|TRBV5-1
CASSRIRTGATDTQYF
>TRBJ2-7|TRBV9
CASSVEGSSYEQYF
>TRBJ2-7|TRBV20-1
CSARPGLAVPQYF
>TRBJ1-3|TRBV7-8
CASSGRTGVNTIYF
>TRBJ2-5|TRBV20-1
CSARESGGIQYF
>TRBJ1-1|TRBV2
CASTGRRFQDNTEAFF
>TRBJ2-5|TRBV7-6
CASSLMQGAEETQYF
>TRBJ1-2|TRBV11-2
CASSLAPGTVYGYTF
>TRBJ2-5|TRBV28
CASSKGRLQETQYF
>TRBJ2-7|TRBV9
CASSITSGNYEQYF